This TCR beta chain was recorded in a study of cytomegalovirus exposure and HLA in healthy donors. At the level of the study: The approximately 120 validation repertoires were reported in a later analysis to have been generated on the same platform as the roughly 680 first-cohort repertoires. Study results and caveats: Through in vitro validation, three CMV-associated chains were shown to be specific for CMV antigens. According to the study, around 180 TCR beta chains were cytomegalovirus-associated.

Only in-frame clones appear in the TCRdb table, and some are missing; sequencing was by immunoSEQ multiplex PCR. The sample contains about 160,000 clones, around nine tenths of which appear only once. CDR3 length: 14 residues. Germline lookup yields CDR1 SGHNT and CDR2 YENEEA. V gave up 0 bases and J gave up 8 bases, with 13 bases separating them. The donors were members of the validation cohort comprising approximately 110 subjects, separate from the roughly 730-subject first cohort. On this clone: Its specificity is unknown.

The genes are TRBV11-3 and TRBJ1-1, with D possibly TRBD1 on 6 matching bases. This receptor was obtained from a man aged 18 to 35 in good health and CMV-seropositive. Sequencing input: PBMCs. The CDR3 protein is CASSLEGTRVEAFF. Written as DNA, the CDR3 is TGTGCCAGCAGCTTAGAAGGGACAAGGGTAGAAGCTTTCTTT. Filled out from reference TRBV11-3 and TRBJ1-1, the complete variable domain reads EAGVVQSPRYKIIEKKQPVAFWCNPISGHNTLYWYLQNLGQGPELLIRYENEEAVDDSQLPKDRFSAERLKGVDSTLKIQPAELGDSAVYLCASSLEGTRVEAFFGQGTRLTVV.